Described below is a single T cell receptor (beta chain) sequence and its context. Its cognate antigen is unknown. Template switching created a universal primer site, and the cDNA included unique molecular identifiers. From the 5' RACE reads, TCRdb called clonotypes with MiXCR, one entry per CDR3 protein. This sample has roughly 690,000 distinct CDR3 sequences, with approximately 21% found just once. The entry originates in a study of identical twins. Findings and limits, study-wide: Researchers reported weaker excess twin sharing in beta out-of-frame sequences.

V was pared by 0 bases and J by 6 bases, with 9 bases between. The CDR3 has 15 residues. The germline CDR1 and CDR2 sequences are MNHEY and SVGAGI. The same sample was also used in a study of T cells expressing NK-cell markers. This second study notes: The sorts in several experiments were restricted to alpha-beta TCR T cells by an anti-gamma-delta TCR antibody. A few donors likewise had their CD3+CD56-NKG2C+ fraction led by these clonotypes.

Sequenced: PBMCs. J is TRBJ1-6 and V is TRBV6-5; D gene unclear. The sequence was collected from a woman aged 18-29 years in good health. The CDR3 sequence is CASSYSAAPNSPLHF. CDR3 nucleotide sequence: TGTGCCAGCAGTTACTCGGCAGCACCTAATTCACCCCTCCACTTT.